This TCR beta chain originates from a study of shared T cell receptors in the human thymus. TCRdb's table, derived via immunoSEQ multiplex PCR, lists solely in-frame clones and lacks some. The table has about 660,000 clones, over 75% seen once. The data also belong to a second study, concerning human thymus T cells.

The sequencing sample was made of thymocytes. The source of this sequence is a boy under three years old with a congenital heart defect.

This CDR3 reads CATSRQSSGRGQETQYF. In DNA form, the CDR3 reads TGTGCCACCAGCAGACAGTCTAGCGGGAGGGGTCAAGAGACCCAGTACTTC. The V gene is TRBV15, the J gene TRBJ2-5, with 12 bases matching TRBD2. This CDR3 spans 17 amino acids. V was clipped by 2 bases and J by 2 bases; unmatched bases: 6. From germline, CDR1 is LNHNV and CDR2 YYDKDF (reference sequence).